This TCR beta chain is drawn from a study of CXCR3-negative and CXCR3-positive naive CD8 T cells. Across the whole study: The libraries together contributed about 135 million TRB reads, each supplying about 1.5 +/- 0.3 million. Study results and caveats: Naive CXCR3-positive cells had TRB CDR3s more hydrophobic than those of CXCR3-negative naive cells.

UMI-labeled 5' RACE TRB cDNA libraries were prepared from the cells. One entry per CDR3 protein, without DNA, is what TCRdb gives after re-calling the 5' RACE reads. This table holds about 63,000 distinct CDR3 sequences. Notes on this clonotype: What it binds is unknown.

Germline V gene data show CDR1 as SEHNR and CDR2 as FQNEAQ (reference sequence). This CDR3 has 14 amino acids. V usage is TRBV7-9 and J usage is TRBJ2-7. This TCR came from a human donor in good health. Some clones in this sample may be carry-over from other donors' samples. The sequencing input was naive CXCR3+ CD8+ T cells from blood. Specified subset: CD45RO-CCR7+CD27+CD95- naive CD8+ T cells expressing CXCR3 (TNR3+). The CDR3 sequence is CASSPRLAPYEQYF.